These T cell receptor beta chains were read from a single sample in a study of shared clonotypes between healthy human individuals. Data came from immunoSEQ multiplex PCR; TCRdb stores just in-frame clones and leaves some out. The table includes a few million clones, around 90% detected once. Sequenced input: naive CD4+ T cells from PBMCs. These receptors were obtained from a man aged 18 to 30 in good health. Some clones in this sample may be carry-over from other donors' samples. Both conserved end residues are part of each CDR3. A D gene is named only where the DNA matches it firmly. Some rows mark clone size as missing; the rest say once, few, many or name a class of expanded clone.

V	size	D	J	DNA	CDR3
TRBV19	few	TRBD1	TRBJ1-5	TGTGCCAGTACTTCGACAGGGCCCCTCAATCAGCCCCAGCATTTT	CASTSTGPLNQPQHF
TRBV5-6	.	.	TRBJ2-7	TGTGCCAGCAGCTTGATCGACAGGTCGGGAGAGCAGTACTTC	CASSLIDRSGEQYF
TRBV5-4	.	.	TRBJ2-7	TGTGCCAGCAGCTTCGGACAGTCTTACGAGCAGTACTTC	CASSFGQSYEQYF
TRBV19	.	.	TRBJ2-7	TGTGCCAGCCGAGGGACCTACGAGCAGTACTTC	CASRGTYEQYF
TRBV5-1	.	TRBD2	TRBJ2-3	TGCGCCAGCAGCTTTAGTCTAGCGGCAGATACGCAGTATTTT	CASSFSLAADTQYF
TRBV11-3	.	.	TRBJ1-6	TGTGCCAGCAGCTTAGAAGGGAATTCACCCCTCCACTTT	CASSLEGNSPLHF
TRBV5-6	.	.	TRBJ2-1	TGTGCCAGCAGCTTGTATGGAGGGCAGCGGAGTTGGGATGAGCAGTTCTTC	CASSLYGGQRSWDEQFF
TRBV18	once	.	TRBJ1-1	TGTGCCAGCTCACCACGGCGGGGAAAGGGGGACACTGAAGCTTTCTTT	CASSPRRGKGDTEAFF
TRBV7-9	.	.	TRBJ1-1	TGTGCCAGCAGCTACCAGGTGGAGGGGACTGAAGCTTTCTTT	CASSYQVEGTEAFF
TRBV2	.	.	TRBJ1-5	TGTGCCAGCAGTGGGATTAGGCAGGATCAGCCCCAGCATTTT	CASSGIRQDQPQHF
TRBV30	.	TRBD1	TRBJ2-3	TGTGCCTGGAGCCACAGGGGGCGGGTGGCAGATACGCAGTATTTT	CAWSHRGRVADTQYF
TRBV19	.	TRBD2	TRBJ2-2	TGTGCCAGTAGTATAGTTGCGGGAGCCGCCGGGGAGCTGTTTTTT	CASSIVAGAAGELFF
TRBV9	.	.	TRBJ2-3	TGTGCCAGCAGCATGGGGGGACTCACATCTGGTACGCAGTATTTT	CASSMGGLTSGTQYF